The T cell receptor (beta chain) described here comes from a study of T cells in Graves' hyperthyroidism and ophthalmopathy. V was clipped by 3 bases and J by 5 bases, with 13 bases between them. The CDR3 loop spans 14 amino acids. Using RNA transcripts as the source, TCR beta CDR3 regions were amplified. RT-PCR in the first round (using the HTBI primer set) targeted the TCR CDR3. TCRdb called the multiplex PCR reads again in MiXCR, with one record for every CDR3 protein. Here the sample spans about 330,000 distinct CDR3 sequences, roughly an eighth being singletons. This clonotype was observed many times.

The material sequenced was blood. The rearrangement joins TRBV12-3 or TRBV12-4 to TRBJ2-5; D not certain. The source is a woman aged 40 to 50 with Graves' ophthalmopathy. The DNA for the CDR3 is TGTGCCAGCAGTTTGCGGCCAGCCCCCGAGACCCAGTACTTC. It is translated as CASSLRPAPETQYF.